The source of this T cell receptor (beta chain) is a study of T cells in localized non-small cell lung cancer. Study results and limitations: Heterogeneity remains possible, as sequencing covered one tumor region only. A median of 57 of the top 100 tumor clones appeared in adjacent lung, which was paired and uninvolved. Clonality of T cells reached its maximum in uninvolved adjacent lung, surpassing tumor.

A word on this clone: The antigen is unknown.

TCRdb's table, derived via immunoSEQ multiplex PCR, lists solely in-frame clones and lacks some. The table records 35,000 to 45,000 clones, roughly 87% of them present only once. CDR1 is SGHVS, CDR2 FNYEAQ, per germline. The CDR3 totals 12 residues. V lost 7 bases to trimming and J lost 3 bases, with 9 bases between them. The TCR was taken from a male donor aged 60 or over with stage III squamous cell lung carcinoma. This chain connects TRBV7-6 to TRBJ1-1; D is ambiguous. The specimen was peripheral blood, collected before any cancer treatment. DNA of the CDR3: TGTGCCAGCAAGGCAGTAGACACTGAAGCTTTCTTT. The encoded protein is CASKAVDTEAFF. The variable domain in full, completed from reference TRBV7-6 and TRBJ1-1, reads GAGVSQSPRYKVTKRGQDVALRCDPISGHVSLYWYRQALGQGPEFLTYFNYEAQQDKSGLPNDRFSAERPEGSISTLTIQRTEQRDSAMYRCASKAVDTEAFFGQGTRLTVV.